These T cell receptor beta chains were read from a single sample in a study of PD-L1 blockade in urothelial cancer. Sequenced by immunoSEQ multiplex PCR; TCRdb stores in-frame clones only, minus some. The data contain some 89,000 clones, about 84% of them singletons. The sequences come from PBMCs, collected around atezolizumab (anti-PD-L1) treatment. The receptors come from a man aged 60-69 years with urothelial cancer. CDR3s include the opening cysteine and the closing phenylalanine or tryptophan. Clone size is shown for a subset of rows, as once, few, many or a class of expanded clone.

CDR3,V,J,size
CASSRSTSGSDEQYF,TRBV28,TRBJ2-7,.
CASSLAVSYGYTF,TRBV5-6,TRBJ1-2,once
CASSPGTGQILSYEQYF,TRBV7-6,TRBJ2-7,.
CASSSSVDEQFF,TRBV5-1,TRBJ2-1,once
CASKFQTGAGDTQYF,TRBV6-5,TRBJ2-3,.
CASSLTSGVTGELFF,TRBV11-2,TRBJ2-2,.
CASSVSTSEKQYF,TRBV9,TRBJ2-3,.
CASSRPQGYNEQFF,TRBV6-5,TRBJ2-1,.
CASSRRENYGYTF,TRBV11-1,TRBJ1-2,.
CASSLIAGTRSYEQYF,TRBV11-2,TRBJ2-7,.
CASSSTEDYGYTF,TRBV25-1,TRBJ1-2,.
CASSQDSWGYTF,TRBV11-1,TRBJ1-2,.
CASSLWGGREQFF,TRBV27,TRBJ2-1,.
CASSFFSGGYNEQFF,TRBV2,TRBJ2-1,once
CASSSGVWEDEQYF,TRBV6-1,TRBJ2-7,.